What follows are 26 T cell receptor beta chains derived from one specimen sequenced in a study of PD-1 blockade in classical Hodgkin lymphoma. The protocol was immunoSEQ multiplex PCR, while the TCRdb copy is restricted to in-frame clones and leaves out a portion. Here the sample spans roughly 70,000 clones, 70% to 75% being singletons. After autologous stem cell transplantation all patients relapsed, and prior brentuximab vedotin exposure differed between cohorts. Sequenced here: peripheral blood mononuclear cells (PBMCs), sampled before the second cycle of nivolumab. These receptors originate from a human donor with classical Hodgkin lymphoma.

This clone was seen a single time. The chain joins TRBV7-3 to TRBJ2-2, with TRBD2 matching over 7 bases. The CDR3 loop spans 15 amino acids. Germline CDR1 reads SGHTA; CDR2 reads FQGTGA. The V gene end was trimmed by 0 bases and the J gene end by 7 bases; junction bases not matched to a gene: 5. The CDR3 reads CASSLTGGPIGELFF. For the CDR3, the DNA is TGTGCCAGCAGCTTAACGGGAGGGCCAATCGGGGAGCTGTTTTTT.

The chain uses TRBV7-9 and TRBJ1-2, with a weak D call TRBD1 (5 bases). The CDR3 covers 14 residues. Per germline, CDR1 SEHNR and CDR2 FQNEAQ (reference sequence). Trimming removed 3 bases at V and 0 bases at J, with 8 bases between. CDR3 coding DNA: TGTGCCAGCAGCTTTGGGACCTCTAACTATGGCTACACCTTC. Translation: CASSFGTSNYGYTF.

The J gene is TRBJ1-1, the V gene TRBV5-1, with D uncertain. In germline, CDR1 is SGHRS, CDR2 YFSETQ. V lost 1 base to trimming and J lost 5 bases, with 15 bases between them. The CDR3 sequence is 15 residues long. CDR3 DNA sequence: TGCGCCAGCAGCTTGTTTGGGAGGGTGGAGACTGAAGCTTTCTTT. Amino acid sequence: CASSLFGRVETEAFF. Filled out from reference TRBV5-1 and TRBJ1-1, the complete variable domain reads KAGVTQTPRYLIKTRGQQVTLSCSPISGHRSVSWYQQTPGQGLQFLFEYFSETQRNKGNFPGRFSGRQFSNSRSEMNVSTLELGDSALYLCASSLFGRVETEAFFGQGTRLTVV.

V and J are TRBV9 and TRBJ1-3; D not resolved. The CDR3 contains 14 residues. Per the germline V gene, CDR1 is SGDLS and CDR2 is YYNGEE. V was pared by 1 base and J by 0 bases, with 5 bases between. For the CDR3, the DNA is TGTGCCAGCAGCGTATTCCTCTCTGGAAACACCATATATTTT. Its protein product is CASSVFLSGNTIYF.

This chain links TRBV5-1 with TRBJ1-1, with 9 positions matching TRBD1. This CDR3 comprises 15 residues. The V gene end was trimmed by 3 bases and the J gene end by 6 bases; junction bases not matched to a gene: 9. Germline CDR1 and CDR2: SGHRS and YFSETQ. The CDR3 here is CASSSGGWTGAEAFF. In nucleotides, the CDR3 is TGCGCCAGCAGCTCCGGCGGGTGGACAGGGGCTGAAGCTTTCTTT.

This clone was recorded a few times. CDR3 coding DNA: TGTGCCAGCAGCTTTGACCGGGACAGGGGGCCAACTAATGAAAAACTGTTTTTT. Amino acids: CASSFDRDRGPTNEKLFF. V usage is TRBV5-6 and J usage is TRBJ1-4; TRBD1 matches 12 bases. This CDR3 comprises 18 residues. V lost 2 bases to trimming and J lost 0 bases; unmatched junction nucleotides: 5. Germline V gene lookup returns CDR1 SGHDT and CDR2 YYEEEE.

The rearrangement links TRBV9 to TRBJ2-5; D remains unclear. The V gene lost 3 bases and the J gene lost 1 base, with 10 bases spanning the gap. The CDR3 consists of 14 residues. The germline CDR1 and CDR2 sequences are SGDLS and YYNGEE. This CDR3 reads CASSADGFQETQYF. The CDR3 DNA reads TGTGCCAGCAGCGCGGACGGCTTCCAAGAGACCCAGTACTTC. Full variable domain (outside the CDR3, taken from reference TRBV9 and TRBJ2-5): DSGVTQTPKHLITATGQRVTLRCSPRSGDLSVYWYQQSLDQGLQFLIQYYNGEERAKGNILERFSAQQFPDLHSELNLSSLELGDSALYFCASSADGFQETQYFGPGTRLLVL.

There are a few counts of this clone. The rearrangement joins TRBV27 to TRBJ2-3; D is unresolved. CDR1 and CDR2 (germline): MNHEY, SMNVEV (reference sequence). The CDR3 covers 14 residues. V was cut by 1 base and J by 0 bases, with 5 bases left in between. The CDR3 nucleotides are TGTGCCAGCAGTTTATGGGGTAGCACAGATACGCAGTATTTT. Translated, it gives CASSLWGSTDTQYF.

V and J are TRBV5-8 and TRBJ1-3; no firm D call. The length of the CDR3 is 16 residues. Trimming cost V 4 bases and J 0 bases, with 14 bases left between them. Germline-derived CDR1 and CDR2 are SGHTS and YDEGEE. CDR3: CASSLGWLGSGNTIYF. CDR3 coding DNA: TGTGCCAGCAGCCTAGGGTGGTTGGGCTCTGGAAACACCATATATTTT.

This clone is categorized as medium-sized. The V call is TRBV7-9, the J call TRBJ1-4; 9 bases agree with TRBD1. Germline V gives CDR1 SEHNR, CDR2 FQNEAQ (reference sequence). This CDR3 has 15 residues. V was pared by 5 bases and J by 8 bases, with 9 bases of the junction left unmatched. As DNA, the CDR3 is TGTGCCAGCAGCCCACCGGGACAGGGAGGGGAAAAACTGTTTTTT. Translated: CASSPPGQGGEKLFF.

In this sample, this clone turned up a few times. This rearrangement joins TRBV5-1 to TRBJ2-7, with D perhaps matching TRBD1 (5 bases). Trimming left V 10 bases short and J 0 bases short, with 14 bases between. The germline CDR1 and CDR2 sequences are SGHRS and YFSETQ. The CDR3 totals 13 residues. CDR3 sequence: CACSRTSSYEQYF. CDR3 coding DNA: TGCGCCTGCTCTCGGACATCCTCCTACGAGCAGTACTTC.

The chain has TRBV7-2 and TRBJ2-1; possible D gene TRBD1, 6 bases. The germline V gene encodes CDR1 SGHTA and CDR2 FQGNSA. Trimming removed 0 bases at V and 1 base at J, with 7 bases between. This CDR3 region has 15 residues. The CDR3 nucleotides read TGTGCCAGCAGCTTAGCACAGGGATCCTACAATGAGCAGTTCTTC. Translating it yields CASSLAQGSYNEQFF.

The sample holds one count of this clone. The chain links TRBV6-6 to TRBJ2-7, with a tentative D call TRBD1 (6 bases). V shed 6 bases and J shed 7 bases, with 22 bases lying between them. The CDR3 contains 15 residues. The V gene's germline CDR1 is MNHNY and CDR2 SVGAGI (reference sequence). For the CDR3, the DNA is TGTGCCAGCAGCGATTTGAGGGGACATATAGGAGAGCAGTACTTC. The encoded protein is CASSDLRGHIGEQYF.

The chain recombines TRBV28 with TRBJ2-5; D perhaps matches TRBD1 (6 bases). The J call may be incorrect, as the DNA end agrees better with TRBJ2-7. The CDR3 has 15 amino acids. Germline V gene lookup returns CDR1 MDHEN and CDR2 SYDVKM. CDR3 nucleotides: TGTGCCAGCAGAAACAGGGAGACAAACGACTACGAGCAGTACTTC. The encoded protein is CASRNRETNDYEQYF.

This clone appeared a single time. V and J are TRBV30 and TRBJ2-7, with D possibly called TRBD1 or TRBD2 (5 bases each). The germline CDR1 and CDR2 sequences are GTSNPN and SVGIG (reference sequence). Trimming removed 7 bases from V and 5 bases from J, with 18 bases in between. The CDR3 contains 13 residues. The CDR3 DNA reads TGTGCCTCATCTCTCACGGGGACCGACGAGCAGTACTTC. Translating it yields CASSLTGTDEQYF.

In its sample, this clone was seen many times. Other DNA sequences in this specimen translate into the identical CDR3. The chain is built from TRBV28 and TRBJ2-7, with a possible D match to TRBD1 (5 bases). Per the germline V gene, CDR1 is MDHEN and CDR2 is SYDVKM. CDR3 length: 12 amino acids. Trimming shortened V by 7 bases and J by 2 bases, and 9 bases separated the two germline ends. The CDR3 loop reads CASTPGTYEQYF. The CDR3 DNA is TGTGCCAGCACCCCAGGGACCTACGAGCAGTACTTC.

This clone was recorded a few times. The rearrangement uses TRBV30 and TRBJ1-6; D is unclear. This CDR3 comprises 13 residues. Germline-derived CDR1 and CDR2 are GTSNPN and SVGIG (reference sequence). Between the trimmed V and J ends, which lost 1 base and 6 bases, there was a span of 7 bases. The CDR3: CAWSGLSNSPLHF. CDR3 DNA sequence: TGTGCCTGGAGTGGACTAAGTAATTCACCCCTCCACTTT.

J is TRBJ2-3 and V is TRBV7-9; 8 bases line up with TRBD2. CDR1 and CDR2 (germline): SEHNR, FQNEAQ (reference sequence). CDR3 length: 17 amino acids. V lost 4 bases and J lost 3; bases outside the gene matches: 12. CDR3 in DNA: TGTGCCAGCAGCTCCCTAGAAAGCGGGGGATGGACAGATACGCAGTATTTT. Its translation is CASSSLESGGWTDTQYF.

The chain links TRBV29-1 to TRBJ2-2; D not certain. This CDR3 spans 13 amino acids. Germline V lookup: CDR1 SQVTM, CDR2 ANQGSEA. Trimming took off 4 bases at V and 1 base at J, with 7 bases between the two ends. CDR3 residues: CSVVAGNTGELFF. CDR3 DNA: TGCAGCGTTGTAGCAGGGAACACCGGGGAGCTGTTTTTT.

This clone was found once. CDR3 DNA: TGTGCCAGCAGTGGGACAGGGGTCACTGAAGCTTTCTTT. This translates into CASSGTGVTEAFF. The chain links TRBV6-1 to TRBJ1-1; 9 bases are shared with TRBD1. Germline values: CDR1 MNHNS, CDR2 SASEGT. This CDR3 contains 13 residues. Trimming at V came to 4 bases and at J to 4 bases, leaving 1 base not matched to a gene.

The CDR3 here is CASSYSGATEAFF. The CDR3 nucleotides read TGTGCCAGCAGTTACTCCGGGGCCACTGAAGCTTTCTTT. J is TRBJ1-1 and V is TRBV6-6, with a weak D call TRBD1 (5 bases). CDR3 length equals 13 residues. Germline CDR1 MNHNY, CDR2 SVGAGI (reference sequence). Trimming took off 0 bases at V and 4 bases at J, with 6 bases between the two ends.

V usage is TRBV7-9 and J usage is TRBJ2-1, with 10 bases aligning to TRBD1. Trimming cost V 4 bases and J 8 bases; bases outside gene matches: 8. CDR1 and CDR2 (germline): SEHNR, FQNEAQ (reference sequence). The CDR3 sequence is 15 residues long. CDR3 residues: CASSSGDRGLDEQFF. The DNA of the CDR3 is TGTGCCAGCAGCTCGGGGGACAGGGGCCTCGATGAGCAGTTCTTC.

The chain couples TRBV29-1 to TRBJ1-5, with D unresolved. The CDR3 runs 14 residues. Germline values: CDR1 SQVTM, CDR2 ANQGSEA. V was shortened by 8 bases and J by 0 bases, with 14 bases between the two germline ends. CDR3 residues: CSPPGCYSNQPQHF. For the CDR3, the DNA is TGCAGCCCCCCTGGATGTTATAGCAATCAGCCCCAGCATTTT.

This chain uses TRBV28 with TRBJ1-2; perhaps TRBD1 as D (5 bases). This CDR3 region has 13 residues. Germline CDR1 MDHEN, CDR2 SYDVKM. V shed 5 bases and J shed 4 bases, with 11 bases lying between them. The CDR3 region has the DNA TGTGCCAGCAGTCGCCAGGGTGTCTATGGCTACACCTTC. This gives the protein CASSRQGVYGYTF.

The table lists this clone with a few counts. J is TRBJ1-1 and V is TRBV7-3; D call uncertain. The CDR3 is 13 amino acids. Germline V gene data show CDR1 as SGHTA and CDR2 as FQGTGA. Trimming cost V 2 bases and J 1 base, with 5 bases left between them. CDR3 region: CASSLWGNTEAFF. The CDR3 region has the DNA TGTGCCAGCAGCTTATGGGGGAACACTGAAGCTTTCTTT.

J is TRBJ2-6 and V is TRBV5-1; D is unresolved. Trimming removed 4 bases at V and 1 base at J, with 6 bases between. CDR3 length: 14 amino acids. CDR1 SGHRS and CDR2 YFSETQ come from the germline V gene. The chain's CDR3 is CASSPRSGANVLTF. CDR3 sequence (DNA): TGCGCCAGCAGCCCCCGTTCTGGGGCCAACGTCCTGACTTTC.